The clone carrying this T cell receptor (beta chain) occurred many times. Its antigen remains unidentified. The entry originates in a study of T cells in Graves' hyperthyroidism and ophthalmopathy. General observations from the study: A model of 13 V-J pairs discriminated ophthalmopathy from stable hyperthyroidism.

It was at first hyperthyroidism diagnosis, before any ophthalmopathy symptoms, that the blood sample was taken. The CDR3 spans 13 residues. The V end was cut by 2 bases, the J end by 2 bases, with 9 bases between. Germline CDR1 is GTSNPN and CDR2 is SVGIG (reference sequence). TCR beta CDR3 regions were amplified from RNA transcripts. First-round RT-PCR with HTBI primers amplified the TCR CDR3 region. MiXCR was run by TCRdb on the multiplex PCR reads, yielding one entry per CDR3 protein. Among some 600,000 distinct CDR3 sequences listed, over 11% were seen once. This receptor was identified in a woman aged 25 to 45 with Graves' hyperthyroidism that later progressed to Graves' ophthalmopathy. The chain recombines TRBV30 with TRBJ1-1; D gene ambiguous. Sequences were obtained from blood. The DNA of the CDR3 is TGTGCCTGGAGTCCCCTCCGAAACACTGAAGCTTTCTTT. Its protein is CAWSPLRNTEAFF.